This TCR beta chain was captured by sequencing in a study of beta chain features in type 1 diabetes. Study in general: Over 85,000,000 sorted cells were examined across all samples.

Averaging approximately 120 mL, one heparinised blood draw came from each individual donor. This CDR3 has 11 amino acids. In germline, CDR1 is SQVTM, CDR2 ANQGSEA. V dropped 3 bases and J dropped 7 bases, with 6 bases sitting between them. Whole-study findings and limits: In cDNA sequencing, cells with high TCR expression could be over-represented. At VDJ recombination sites, type 1 diabetes patients had fewer insertions and more deleted nucleotides. In all four CD4+ subsets, TCRB CDR3 length was significantly, moderately reduced in type 1 diabetes.

Expressed TCRB transcripts were sequenced because the entire RNA isolate underwent reverse transcription. Measured with immunoSEQ multiplex PCR; TCRdb has only the in-frame clones, and not every one. The sample contains some 700,000 clones, roughly 13% of which appear only once. For this clone: Its antigen is undetermined. This same CDR3 is encoded by further DNA sequences in the sample.

The chain uses TRBV29-1 and TRBJ1-4; D remains ambiguous. The receptor was derived from a man between 18 and 29 years old with type 1 diabetes. The specimen was naive CD4+ T cells from blood. CDR3 nucleotide sequence: TGCAGCGTTGATTGGGGTGAAAAACTGTTTTTT. It specifies CSVDWGEKLFF.